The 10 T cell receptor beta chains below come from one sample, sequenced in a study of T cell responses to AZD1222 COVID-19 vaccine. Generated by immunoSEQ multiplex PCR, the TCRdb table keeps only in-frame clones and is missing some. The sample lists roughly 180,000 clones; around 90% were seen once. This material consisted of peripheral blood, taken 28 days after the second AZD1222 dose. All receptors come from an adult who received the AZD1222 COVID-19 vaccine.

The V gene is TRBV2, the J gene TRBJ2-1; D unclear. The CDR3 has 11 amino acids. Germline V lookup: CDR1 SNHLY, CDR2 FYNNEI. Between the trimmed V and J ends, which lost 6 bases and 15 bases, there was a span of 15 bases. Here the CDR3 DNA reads TGTGCCAGCAGGACGGGTTGGAGTCCGTTCTTC. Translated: CASRTGWSPFF.

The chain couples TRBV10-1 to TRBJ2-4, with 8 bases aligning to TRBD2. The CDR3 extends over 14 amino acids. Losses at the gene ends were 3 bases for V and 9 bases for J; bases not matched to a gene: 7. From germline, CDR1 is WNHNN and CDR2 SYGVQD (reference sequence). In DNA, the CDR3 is TGCGCCAGCAGTGAAGCGGGGGCCAGGGGCATTCAGTACTTC. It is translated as CASSEAGARGIQYF.

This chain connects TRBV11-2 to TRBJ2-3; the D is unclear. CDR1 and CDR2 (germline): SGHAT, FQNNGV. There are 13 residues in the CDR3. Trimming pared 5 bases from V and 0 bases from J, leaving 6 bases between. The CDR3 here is CASSTVSTDTQYF. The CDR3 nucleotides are TGTGCCAGCAGCACCGTCAGCACAGATACGCAGTATTTT.

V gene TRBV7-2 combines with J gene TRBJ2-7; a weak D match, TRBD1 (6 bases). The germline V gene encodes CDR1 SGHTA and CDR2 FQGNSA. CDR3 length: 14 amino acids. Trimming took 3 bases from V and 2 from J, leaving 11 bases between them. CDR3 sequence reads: CASSLLQGTYEQYF. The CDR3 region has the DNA TGTGCCAGCAGCTTGCTGCAGGGGACCTACGAGCAGTACTTC.

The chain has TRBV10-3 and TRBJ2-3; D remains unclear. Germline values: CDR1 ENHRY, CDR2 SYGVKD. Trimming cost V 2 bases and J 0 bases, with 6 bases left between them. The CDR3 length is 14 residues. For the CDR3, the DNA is TGTGCCATCAGTGAGCTAGGTAGCACAGATACGCAGTATTTT. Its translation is CAISELGSTDTQYF.

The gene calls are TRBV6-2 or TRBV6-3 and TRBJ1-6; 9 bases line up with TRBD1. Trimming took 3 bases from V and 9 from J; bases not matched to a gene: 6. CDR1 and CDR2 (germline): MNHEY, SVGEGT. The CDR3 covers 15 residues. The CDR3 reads CASSYSRDRASPLHF. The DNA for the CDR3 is TGTGCCAGCAGTTATTCCCGGGACAGGGCTTCACCCCTCCACTTT.

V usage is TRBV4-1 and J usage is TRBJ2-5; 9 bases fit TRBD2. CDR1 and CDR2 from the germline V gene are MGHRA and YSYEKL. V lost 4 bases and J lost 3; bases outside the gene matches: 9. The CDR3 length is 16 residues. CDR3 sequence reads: CASSPQPASGEETQYF. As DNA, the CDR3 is TGCGCCAGCAGCCCGCAACCAGCTAGCGGGGAAGAGACCCAGTACTTC.

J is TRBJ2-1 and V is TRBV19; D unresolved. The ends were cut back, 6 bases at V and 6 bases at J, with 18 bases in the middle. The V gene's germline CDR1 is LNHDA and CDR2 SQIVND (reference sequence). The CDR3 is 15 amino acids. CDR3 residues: CASRPPSTQSNEQFF. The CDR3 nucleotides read TGTGCCAGTAGACCGCCGAGCACTCAAAGCAATGAGCAGTTCTTC.

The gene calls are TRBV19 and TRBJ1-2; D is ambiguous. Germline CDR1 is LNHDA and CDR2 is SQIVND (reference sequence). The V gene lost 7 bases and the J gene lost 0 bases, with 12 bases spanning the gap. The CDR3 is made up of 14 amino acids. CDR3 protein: CASTPFGTNYGYTF. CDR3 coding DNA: TGTGCCAGTACCCCGTTCGGAACTAACTATGGCTACACCTTC.

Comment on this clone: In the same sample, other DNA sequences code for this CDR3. The CDR3 spells CAISDSDRGYQPQHF. As DNA, the CDR3 is TGTGCCATCAGTGACTCGGACAGAGGATATCAGCCCCAGCATTTT. The V gene is TRBV10-3, the J gene TRBJ1-5; D might be TRBD1 (6 bases). V lost 3 bases and J lost 5, with 14 bases in between. Germline values: CDR1 ENHRY, CDR2 SYGVKD. There are 15 residues in the CDR3.